This is a list of T cell receptor beta chains from one sample in a study of Ad26.COV2.S vaccination and SARS-CoV-2 variants. Clones were sequenced by immunoSEQ multiplex PCR, and TCRdb holds only the in-frame ones, with some missing. The sample has about 180,000 clones; around 90% are singletons. The sample here was peripheral blood, taken after recovery from COVID-19. All receptors come from a human donor who had recovered from COVID-19. Both conserved end residues are trimmed from each CDR3. Fields, in order: V gene, J gene, CDR3 protein.

>TRBV19|TRBJ1-1
ASSMPPNSNTEAF
>TRBV5-1|TRBJ1-6
ASSLATGRNNSPLH
>TRBV20-1|TRBJ1-4
SASIDSNNEKLF
>TRBV2|TRBJ1-2
ASSIDRKANYGYT
>TRBV25-1|TRBJ2-3
ASSEYLQETDTQY
>TRBV19|TRBJ1-1
ASSIRGSMNTEAF
>TRBV6-5|TRBJ1-5
ASSPRDSNQPQH
>TRBV7-6|TRBJ2-5
ASSLRGGVETQY
>TRBV27|TRBJ2-1
ASSLSIRGWGEQF
>TRBV7-3|TRBJ2-3
ASSSPSGSSTDTQY
>TRBV5-7|TRBJ2-2
ASSWGQKAGELF
>TRBV9|TRBJ2-6
ASSPGSGANVLT
>TRBV5-4|TRBJ1-3
ASSLEGSGNTIY